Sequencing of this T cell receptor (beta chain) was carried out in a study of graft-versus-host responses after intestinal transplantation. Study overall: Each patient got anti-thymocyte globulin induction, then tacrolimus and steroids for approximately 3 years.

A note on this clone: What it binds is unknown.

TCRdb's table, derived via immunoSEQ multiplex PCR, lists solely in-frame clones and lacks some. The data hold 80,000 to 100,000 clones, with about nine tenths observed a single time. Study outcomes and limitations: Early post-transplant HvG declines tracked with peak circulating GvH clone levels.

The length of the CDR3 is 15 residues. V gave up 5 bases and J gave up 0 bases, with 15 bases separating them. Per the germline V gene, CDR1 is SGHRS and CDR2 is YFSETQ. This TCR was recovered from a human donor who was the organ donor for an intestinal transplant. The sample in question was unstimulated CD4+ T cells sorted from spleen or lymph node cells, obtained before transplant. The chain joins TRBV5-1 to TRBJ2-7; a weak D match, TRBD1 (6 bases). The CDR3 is CASSLRQAVSYEQYF. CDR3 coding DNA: TGCGCCAGCAGTCTTAGACAGGCCGTCTCCTACGAGCAGTACTTC.